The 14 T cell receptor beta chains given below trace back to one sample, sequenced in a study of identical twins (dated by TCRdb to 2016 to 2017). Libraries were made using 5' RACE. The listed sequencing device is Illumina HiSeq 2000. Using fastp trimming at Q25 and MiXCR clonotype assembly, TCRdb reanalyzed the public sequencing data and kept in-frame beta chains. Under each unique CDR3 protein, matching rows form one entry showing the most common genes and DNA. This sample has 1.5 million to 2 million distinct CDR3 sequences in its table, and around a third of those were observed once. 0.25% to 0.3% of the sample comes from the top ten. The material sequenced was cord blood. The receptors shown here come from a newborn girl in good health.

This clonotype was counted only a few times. In DNA, the CDR3 is TGTGCCAGCTCACCACAGAGTGCCTCTGAGCAGTACTTC. Encoded protein: CASSPQSASEQYF. The chain has TRBV18 and TRBJ2-5; no firm D call. Germline CDR1 is KGHSH and CDR2 is LQKENI. V shed 1 base and J shed 11 bases, with 14 bases lying between them. CDR3 length: 13 residues.

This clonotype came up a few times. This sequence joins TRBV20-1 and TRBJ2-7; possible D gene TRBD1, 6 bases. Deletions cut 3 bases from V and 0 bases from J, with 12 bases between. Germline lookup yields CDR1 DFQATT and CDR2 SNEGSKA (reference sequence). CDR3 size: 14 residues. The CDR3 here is CSASRTVSSYEQYF. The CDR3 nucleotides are TGCAGTGCTAGCCGGACAGTAAGCTCCTACGAGCAGTACTTC.

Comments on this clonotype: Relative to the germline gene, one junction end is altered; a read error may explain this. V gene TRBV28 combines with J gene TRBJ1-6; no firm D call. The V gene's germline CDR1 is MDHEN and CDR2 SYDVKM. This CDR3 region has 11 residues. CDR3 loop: CASSFHSPPHF. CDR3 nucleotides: TGTGCCAGCAGTTTTCATTCACCCCCCCACTTT.

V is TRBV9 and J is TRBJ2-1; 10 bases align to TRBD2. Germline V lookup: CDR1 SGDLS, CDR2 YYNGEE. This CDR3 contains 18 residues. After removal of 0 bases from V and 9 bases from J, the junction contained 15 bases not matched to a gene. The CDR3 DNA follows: TGTGCCAGCAGCGTAGGAGCTAGCGGGAGTGGTATTCCAGGTGAGCAGTTCTTC. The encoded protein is CASSVGASGSGIPGEQFF. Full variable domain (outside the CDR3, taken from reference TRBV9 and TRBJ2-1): DSGVTQTPKHLITATGQRVTLRCSPRSGDLSVYWYQQSLDQGLQFLIQYYNGEERAKGNILERFSAQQFPDLHSELNLSSLELGDSALYFCASSVGASGSGIPGEQFFGPGTRLTVL.

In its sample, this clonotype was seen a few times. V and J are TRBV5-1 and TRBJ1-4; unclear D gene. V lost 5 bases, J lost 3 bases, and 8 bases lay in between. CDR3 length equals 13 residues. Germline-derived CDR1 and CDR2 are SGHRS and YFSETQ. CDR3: CASRRVPNEKLFF. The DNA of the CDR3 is TGCGCCAGCAGAAGGGTCCCTAATGAAAAACTGTTTTTT.

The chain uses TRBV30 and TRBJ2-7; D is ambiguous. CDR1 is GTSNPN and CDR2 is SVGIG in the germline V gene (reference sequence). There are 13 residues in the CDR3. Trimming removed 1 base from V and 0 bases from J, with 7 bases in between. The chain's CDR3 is CAWSGQDSYEQYF. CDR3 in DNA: TGTGCCTGGAGTGGGCAGGACTCCTACGAGCAGTACTTC.

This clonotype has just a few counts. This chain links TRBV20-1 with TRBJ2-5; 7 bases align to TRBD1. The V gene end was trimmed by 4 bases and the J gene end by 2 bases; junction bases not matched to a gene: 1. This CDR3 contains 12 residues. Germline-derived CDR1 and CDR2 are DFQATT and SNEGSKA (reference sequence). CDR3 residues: CSATGQQETQYF. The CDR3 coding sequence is TGCAGTGCTACGGGACAGCAAGAGACCCAGTACTTC.

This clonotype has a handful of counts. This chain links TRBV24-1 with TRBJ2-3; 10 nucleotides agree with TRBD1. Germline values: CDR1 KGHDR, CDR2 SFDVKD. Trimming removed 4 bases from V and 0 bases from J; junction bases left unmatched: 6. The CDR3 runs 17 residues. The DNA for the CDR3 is TGTGCCACCAGTGAATCGGGACAGGGGAGAAGCACAGATACGCAGTATTTT. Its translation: CATSESGQGRSTDTQYF.

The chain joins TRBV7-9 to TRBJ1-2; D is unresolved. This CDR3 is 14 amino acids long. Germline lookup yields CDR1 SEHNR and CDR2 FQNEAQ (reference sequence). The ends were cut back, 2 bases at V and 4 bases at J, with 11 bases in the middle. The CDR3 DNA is TGTGCCAGCAGCTTAAGGCCACAGAGCTATGGCTACACCTTC. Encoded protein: CASSLRPQSYGYTF.

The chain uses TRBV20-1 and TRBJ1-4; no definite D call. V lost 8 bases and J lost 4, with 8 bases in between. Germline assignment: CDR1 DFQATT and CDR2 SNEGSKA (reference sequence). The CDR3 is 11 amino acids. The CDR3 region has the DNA TGCAGTATGCGAGATAATGAAAAACTGTTTTTT. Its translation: CSMRDNEKLFF.

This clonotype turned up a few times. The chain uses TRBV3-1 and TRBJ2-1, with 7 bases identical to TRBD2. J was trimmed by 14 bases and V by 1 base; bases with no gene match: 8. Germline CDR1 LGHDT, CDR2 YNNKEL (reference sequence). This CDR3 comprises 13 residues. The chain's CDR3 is CASSQGRLASEFF. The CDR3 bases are TGTGCCAGCAGCCAAGGAAGACTAGCCTCGGAGTTCTTC.

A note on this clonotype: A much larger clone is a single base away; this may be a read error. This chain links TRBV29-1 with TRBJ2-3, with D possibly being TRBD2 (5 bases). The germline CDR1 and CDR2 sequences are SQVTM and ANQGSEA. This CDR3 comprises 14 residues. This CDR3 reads CNVGSGSGTDTQYF. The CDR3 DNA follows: TGCAACGTTGGGAGTGGATCTGGCACAGATACGCAGTATTTT.

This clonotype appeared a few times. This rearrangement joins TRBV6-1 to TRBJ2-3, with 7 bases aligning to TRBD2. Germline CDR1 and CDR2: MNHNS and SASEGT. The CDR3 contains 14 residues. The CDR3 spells CGTTRGVGTDTQYF. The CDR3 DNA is TGTGGCACGACCCGGGGGGTCGGCACAGATACGCAGTATTTT.

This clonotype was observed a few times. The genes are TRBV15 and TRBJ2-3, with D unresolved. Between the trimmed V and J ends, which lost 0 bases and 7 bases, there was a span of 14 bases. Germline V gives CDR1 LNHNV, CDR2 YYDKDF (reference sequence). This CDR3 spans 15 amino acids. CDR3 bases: TGTGCCACCAGCAGAGATGGGGTGGTCGGATATACGCAGTATTTT. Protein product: CATSRDGVVGYTQYF.